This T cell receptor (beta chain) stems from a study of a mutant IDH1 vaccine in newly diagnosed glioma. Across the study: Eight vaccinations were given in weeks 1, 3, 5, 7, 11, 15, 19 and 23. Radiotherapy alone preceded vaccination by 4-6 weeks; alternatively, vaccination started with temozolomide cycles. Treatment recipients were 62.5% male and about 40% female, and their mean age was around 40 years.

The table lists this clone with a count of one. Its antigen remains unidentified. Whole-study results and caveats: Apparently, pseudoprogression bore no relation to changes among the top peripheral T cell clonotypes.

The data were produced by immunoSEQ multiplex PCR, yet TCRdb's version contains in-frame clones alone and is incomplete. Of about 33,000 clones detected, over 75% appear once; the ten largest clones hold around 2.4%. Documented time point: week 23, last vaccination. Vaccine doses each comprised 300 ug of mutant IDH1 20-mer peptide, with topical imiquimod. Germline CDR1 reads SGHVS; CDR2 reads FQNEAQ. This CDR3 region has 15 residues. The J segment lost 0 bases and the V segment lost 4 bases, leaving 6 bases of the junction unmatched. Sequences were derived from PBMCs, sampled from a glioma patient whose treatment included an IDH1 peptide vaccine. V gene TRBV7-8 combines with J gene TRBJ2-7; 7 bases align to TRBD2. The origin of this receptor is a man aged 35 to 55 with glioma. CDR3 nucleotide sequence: TGTGCCAGCAGCTCCCGAAGCGGGAACTCCTACGAGCAGTACTTC. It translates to CASSSRSGNSYEQYF.